This is a list of T cell receptor beta chains from one sample in a study of CD8+ T cells in alopecia areata. Repertoires were generated with immunoSEQ multiplex PCR, while TCRdb's copy carries only in-frame clones and drops some. The sample has more than 110,000 clones; around three fifths are singletons. Sequenced material: CD4+ T cells sorted from blood, taken at week 0. These receptors were taken from a human donor with alopecia areata. CDR3s include the opening cysteine and the closing phenylalanine or tryptophan. Fields, in order: clone size, D gene, J gene, V gene, CDR3 DNA, CDR3 protein. A D gene is named only where the DNA matches it firmly. Some rows have no size entry. The others give once, few or many, or a class for an expanded clone.

>-|-|TRBJ2-5|TRBV9
TGTGCCAGCACCGCTCAACCGGGACCCCAAGAGACCCAGTACTTC
CASTAQPGPQETQYF
>-|TRBD1|TRBJ2-5|TRBV2
TGTGCCAGCAATCGGGACAGGGGTGAGACCCAGTACTTC
CASNRDRGETQYF
>-|-|TRBJ1-1|TRBV27
TGTGCCAGCAGTTTGGCCCCGTTGGACACAACAAAGAACACTGAAGCTTTCTTT
CASSLAPLDTTKNTEAFF
>-|-|TRBJ1-5|TRBV7-8
TGTGCCAGCAGCTTAGACGCCGATCAGCCCCAGCATTTT
CASSLDADQPQHF
>-|-|TRBJ2-7|TRBV30
TGTGCCTGTTCGTCCGGGAACTCCTACGAGCAGTACTTC
CACSSGNSYEQYF
>-|-|TRBJ1-1|TRBV7-3
TGTGCCAGCAGCTTAACCTCGGCCAGGGACACTGAAGCTTTCTTT
CASSLTSARDTEAFF
>few|-|TRBJ2-1|TRBV29-1
TGCAGCGGATCAGGGTTCCCCTCCTACAATGAGCAGTTCTTC
CSGSGFPSYNEQFF
>-|-|TRBJ2-5|TRBV27
TGTGCCAGCAGCACCACGTCGGGCAAGACCCAGTACTTC
CASSTTSGKTQYF
>-|-|TRBJ2-1|TRBV5-1
TGCGCCAGCAGCCTCGGGACTCGCGGCAATGAGCAGTTCTTC
CASSLGTRGNEQFF
>-|-|TRBJ2-7|TRBV2
TGTGCCTGGGGGGACAATACCTACGAGCAGTACTTC
CAWGDNTYEQYF
>-|TRBD1|TRBJ2-6|TRBV18
TGTGCCAGCTCACCCCGACAGGGGATCTCTGGGGCCAACGTCCTGACTTTC
CASSPRQGISGANVLTF
>-|-|TRBJ2-5|TRBV5-1
TGCGCCAGCAGCTCCTCATGGGAAGAGACCCAGTACTTC
CASSSSWEETQYF
>few|-|TRBJ1-4|TRBV18
TGTGCCAGCTCAAAACCGAATGAAAAACTGTTTTTT
CASSKPNEKLFF
>-|-|TRBJ2-5|TRBV9
TGTGCCAGCAGCGTAGGTGGCCAGCAGAAGGAGACCCAGTACTTC
CASSVGGQQKETQYF
>-|TRBD2|TRBJ2-5|TRBV4-1
TGCGCCAGCCGAAAGGCGGGGGGGCGGGAGACCCAGTACTTC
CASRKAGGRETQYF
>-|-|TRBJ2-7|TRBV18
TGTGCCAGCTCACCGGGGGATTGGATGGCCTACGAGCAGTACTTC
CASSPGDWMAYEQYF
>-|TRBD2|TRBJ2-5|TRBV5-1
TGCGCCAGCAGCTTGGGAGCGGGGGGGCCGTCCGGGACCCAGTACTTC
CASSLGAGGPSGTQYF
>once|-|TRBJ1-2|TRBV7-9
TGTGCCAGCAGCCCGGCCGGGGTCTATGGCTACACCTTC
CASSPAGVYGYTF
>-|TRBD1|TRBJ2-7|TRBV5-1
TGCGCCAGCAGCGCTCTACAGGGGGCTAGGAACGAGCAGTACTTC
CASSALQGARNEQYF
>-|TRBD1|TRBJ2-1|TRBV11-2
TGTGCCAGCAGTCGGGACAGACAGTTCTTC
CASSRDRQFF
>-|TRBD2|TRBJ2-5|TRBV4-2
TGTGCCAGCAGCCAAGATCGGAGCGGGGGGTCAGAGACCCAGTACTTC
CASSQDRSGGSETQYF
>-|-|TRBJ1-6|TRBV4-1
TGCGCCAGCAGCCGTCCCGGACCCCTCTATAATTCACCCCTCCACTTT
CASSRPGPLYNSPLHF
>once|-|TRBJ2-3|TRBV29-1
TGCAGCGTTGAAATCCTTCTCGCAGATACGCAGTATTTT
CSVEILLADTQYF
>-|TRBD2|TRBJ2-1|TRBV18
TGTGCCAGCTCAACTGGACTAGCGGGGAACAATGAGCAGTTCTTC
CASSTGLAGNNEQFF
>-|-|TRBJ1-2|TRBV4-3
TGCGCCAGCAGCCGAGGGCTCTATGGCTACACCTTC
CASSRGLYGYTF